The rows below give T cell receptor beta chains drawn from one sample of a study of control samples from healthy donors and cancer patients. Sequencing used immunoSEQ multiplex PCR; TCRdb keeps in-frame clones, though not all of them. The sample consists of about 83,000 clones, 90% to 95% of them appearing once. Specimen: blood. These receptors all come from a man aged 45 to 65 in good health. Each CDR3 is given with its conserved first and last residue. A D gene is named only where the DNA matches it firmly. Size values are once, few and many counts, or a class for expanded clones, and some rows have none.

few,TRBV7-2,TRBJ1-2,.,TGTGCCAGCAGCTCCCAGGGGAGTGGCTACACCTTC,CASSSQGSGYTF
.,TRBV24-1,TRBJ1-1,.,TGTGCCACCAGTGACCCGTACCACACTGAAGCTTTCTTT,CATSDPYHTEAFF
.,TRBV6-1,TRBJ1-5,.,TGTGCCAGCAGTGAAGGGACTCCCTATCAGCCCCAGCATTTT,CASSEGTPYQPQHF
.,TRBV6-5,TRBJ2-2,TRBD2,TGTGCCAGCACAGGACTAGCGGAACTCACCGGGGAGCTGTTTTTT,CASTGLAELTGELFF
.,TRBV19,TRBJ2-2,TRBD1,TGTGCCAGTATCAAGGGACAGGGTCCCGGCGGGGAGCTGTTTTTT,CASIKGQGPGGELFF
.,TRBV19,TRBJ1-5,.,TGTGCCAGTAGTATGCGGGGGCACCAGCCCCAGCATTTT,CASSMRGHQPQHF
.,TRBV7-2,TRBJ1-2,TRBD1,TGTGCCAGCAGGAACTCGACAGGGTACCGTGGCTACACCTTC,CASRNSTGYRGYTF
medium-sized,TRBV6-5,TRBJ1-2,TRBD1,TGTGCCAGCAGTCGACAGGGGTTCGATGGCTACACCTTC,CASSRQGFDGYTF
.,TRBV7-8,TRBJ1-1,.,TGTGCCAGCAGCTTGAGAGGGACTGAAGCTTTCTTT,CASSLRGTEAFF
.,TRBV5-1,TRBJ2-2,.,TGCGCCAGCAGCTGGGGGACTCTTAACACCGGGGAGCTGTTTTTT,CASSWGTLNTGELFF
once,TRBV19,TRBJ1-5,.,TGTGCCAGTAGTATTTCGGACAGTCGGAATCAGCCCCAGCATTTT,CASSISDSRNQPQHF
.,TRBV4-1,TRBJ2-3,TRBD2,TGCGCCAGCAGCCACTGGATAAGCGGGGGGGCCGGAGATACGCAGTATTTT,CASSHWISGGAGDTQYF
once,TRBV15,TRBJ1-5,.,TGTGCCACCAGCAGTATAAGGGGCGGGGGTCAGCCCCAGCATTTT,CATSSIRGGGQPQHF
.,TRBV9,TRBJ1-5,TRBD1,TGTGCCAGCAGCGCAGGAACAGGGGAGGTTAGCAATCAGCCCCAGCATTTT,CASSAGTGEVSNQPQHF
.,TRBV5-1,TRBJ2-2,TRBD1,TGCGCCAGCAGCTTGCGACAGGGGAGAAGGGAGCTGTTTTTT,CASSLRQGRRELFF
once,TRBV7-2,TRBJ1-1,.,TGTGCCAGCAGCTTAACAGCCTTGAACACTGAAGCTTTCTTT,CASSLTALNTEAFF
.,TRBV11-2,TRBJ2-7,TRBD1,TGTGCCAGCAGCTTATCCCGCCCCGGGACAGGAGTCTACGAGCAGTACTTC,CASSLSRPGTGVYEQYF
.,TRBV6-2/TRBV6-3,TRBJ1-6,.,TGTGCCAGCAGTTACGTCGGTTCACCCCTCCACTTT,CASSYVGSPLHF
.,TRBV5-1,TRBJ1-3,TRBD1,TGCGCCAGCAGCATCGCCGGGACAGACTCTGGAAACACCATATATTTT,CASSIAGTDSGNTIYF
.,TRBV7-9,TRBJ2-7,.,TGTGCCAGCAGCTTAGTGGAGTACGAGCAGTACTTC,CASSLVEYEQYF
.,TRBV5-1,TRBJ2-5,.,TGCGCCAGCAGCCGGGACTTGGGGGAAGAGACCCAGTACTTC,CASSRDLGEETQYF
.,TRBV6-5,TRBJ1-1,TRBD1,TGTGCCAGCAGTTCCCGGGACAGGGGTAACACTGAAGCTTTCTTT,CASSSRDRGNTEAFF
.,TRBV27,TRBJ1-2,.,TGTGCCAGCAGTTTTCGAGAGGGAGCGAGCTACACCTTC,CASSFREGASYTF
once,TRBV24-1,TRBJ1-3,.,TGTGCCACCAGTGAAACGGATTCAACGGGAAACACCATATATTTT,CATSETDSTGNTIYF
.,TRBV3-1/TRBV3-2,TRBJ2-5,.,TGTGCCAGCAGCCAGAATTTCCAAGAGACCCAGTACTTC,CASSQNFQETQYF
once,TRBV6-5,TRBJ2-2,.,TGTGCCAGCAGTTACCGATACACCGGGGAGCTGTTTTTT,CASSYRYTGELFF
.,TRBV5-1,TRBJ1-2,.,TGCGCCAGCAGCATGACATCTAACTATGGCTACACCTTC,CASSMTSNYGYTF
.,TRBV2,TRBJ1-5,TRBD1,TGTGCCAGCAGTCGAGAGCAGGGGGTAGGCAATCAGCCCCAGCATTTT,CASSREQGVGNQPQHF
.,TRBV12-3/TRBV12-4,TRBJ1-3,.,TGTGCCAGCCAAGCCTCCTCTGGAAACACCATATATTTT,CASQASSGNTIYF
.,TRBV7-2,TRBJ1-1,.,TGTGCCAGCAGCACGGTTCGAACTGCTGAAGCTTTCTTT,CASSTVRTAEAFF
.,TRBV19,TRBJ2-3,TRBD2,TGTGCCAGTAGTCCAATGACTAGCGGGGCTAGCACAGATACGCAGTATTTT,CASSPMTSGASTDTQYF
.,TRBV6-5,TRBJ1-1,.,TGTGCCAGCAGTTCCGGGGGGGGAGTGAACACTGAAGCTTTCTTT,CASSSGGGVNTEAFF
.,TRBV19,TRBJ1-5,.,TGTGCCAGTAGTGAGGCAGTTAGCAATCAGCCCCAGCATTTT,CASSEAVSNQPQHF
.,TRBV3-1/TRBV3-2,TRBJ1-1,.,TGTGCCAGCAGCCAAGCGGCGGGTGTCACTGAAGCTTTCTTT,CASSQAAGVTEAFF
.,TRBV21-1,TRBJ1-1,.,TGTGCCAGCAGCAACATGTGCTCACTGGACACTGAAGCTTTCTTT,CASSNMCSLDTEAFF
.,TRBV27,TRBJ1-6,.,TGTGCCAGCACACCTTTGGACCCCGGCCTATATAATTCACCCCTCCACTTT,CASTPLDPGLYNSPLHF
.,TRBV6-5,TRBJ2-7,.,TGTGCCAGCAGTTACGGGGCGGGGCCCGAGCAGTACTTC,CASSYGAGPEQYF
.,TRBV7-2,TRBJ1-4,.,TGTGCCAGCAGCCATGGACAGAGGAGGGTGGAAAAACTGTTTTTT,CASSHGQRRVEKLFF
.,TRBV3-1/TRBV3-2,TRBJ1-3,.,TGTGCCAGCAGCCAAGTTTCACTTGGAAACACCATATATTTT,CASSQVSLGNTIYF
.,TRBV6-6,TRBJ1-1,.,TGTGCCAGCAGCCCCACAAGGGTGGGCACTGAAGCTTTCTTT,CASSPTRVGTEAFF
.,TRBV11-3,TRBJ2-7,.,TGTGCCAGCAGCGCGACTGGCTCCCACGAGCAGTACTTC,CASSATGSHEQYF
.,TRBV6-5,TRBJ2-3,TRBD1,TGTGCCAGCGATCCGGGACAGCGCACAGATACGCAGTATTTT,CASDPGQRTDTQYF
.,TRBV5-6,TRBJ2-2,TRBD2,TGTGCCAGCAGCACCCTTTCGACTAGCGGGGGGGTCGGCACCGGGGAGCTGTTTTTT,CASSTLSTSGGVGTGELFF
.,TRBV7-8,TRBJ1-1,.,TGTGCCAGCAGCCCCACTAGGGGATCGGCTGAAGCTTTCTTT,CASSPTRGSAEAFF
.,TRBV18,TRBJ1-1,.,TGTGCCAGCTCACCCGTCAGGGTGGGGAACTCAATGAACACTGAAGCTTTCTTT,CASSPVRVGNSMNTEAFF
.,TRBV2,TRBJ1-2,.,TGTGCCAGCAGTGAAAGAGAGTATGACTATGGCTACACCTTC,CASSEREYDYGYTF
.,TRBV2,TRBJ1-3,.,TGTGCCAGCAGTGAAAGACGAGTTTTCGGCTCTGGAAACACCATATATTTT,CASSERRVFGSGNTIYF
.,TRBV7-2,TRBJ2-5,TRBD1,TGTGCCAGCAGCTTAAGGTTTCGGGACAGGGGAGATCGAGAGACCCAGTACTTC,CASSLRFRDRGDRETQYF
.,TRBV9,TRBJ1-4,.,TGTGCCAGCAGCGTTAGAAGTTCCGGCGCGGGTGAAAAACTGTTTTTT,CASSVRSSGAGEKLFF
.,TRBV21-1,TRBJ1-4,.,TGTGCCAGCAGCAATTTTCAGGGTGAGGAAAAACTGTTTTTT,CASSNFQGEEKLFF
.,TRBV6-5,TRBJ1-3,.,TGTGCCAGTCGACCGGGTAAATGGAACACCATATATTTT,CASRPGKWNTIYF
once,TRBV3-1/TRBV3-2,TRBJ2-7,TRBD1,TGTGCCAGCAGCCCCCACCGGGACAGGGGGACCTACGAGCAGTACTTC,CASSPHRDRGTYEQYF
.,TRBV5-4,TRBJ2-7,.,TGTGCCAGCAGCCTAAGCACTGCCCTCGGCGAGCAGTACTTC,CASSLSTALGEQYF
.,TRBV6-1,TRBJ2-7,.,TGTGCCAGCAGTGAAGCTTATATGGGACGGTCTTTTTTCTCCTACGAGCAGTACTTC,CASSEAYMGRSFFSYEQYF